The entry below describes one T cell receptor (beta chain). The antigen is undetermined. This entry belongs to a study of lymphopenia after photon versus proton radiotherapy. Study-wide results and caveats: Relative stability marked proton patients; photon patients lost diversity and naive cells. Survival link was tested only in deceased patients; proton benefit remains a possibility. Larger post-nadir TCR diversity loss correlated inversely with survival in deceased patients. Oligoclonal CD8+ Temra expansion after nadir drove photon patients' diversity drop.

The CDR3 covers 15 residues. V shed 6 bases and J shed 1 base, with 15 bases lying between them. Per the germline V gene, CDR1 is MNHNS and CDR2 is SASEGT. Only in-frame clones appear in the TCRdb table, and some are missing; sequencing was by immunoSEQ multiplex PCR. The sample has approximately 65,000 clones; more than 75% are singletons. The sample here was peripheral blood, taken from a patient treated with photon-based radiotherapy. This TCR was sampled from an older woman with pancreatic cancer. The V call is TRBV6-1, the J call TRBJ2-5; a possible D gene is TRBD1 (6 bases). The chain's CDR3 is CASSDSIGGQETQYF. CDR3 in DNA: TGTGCCAGCAGCGACAGTATAGGGGGCCAAGAGACCCAGTACTTC.